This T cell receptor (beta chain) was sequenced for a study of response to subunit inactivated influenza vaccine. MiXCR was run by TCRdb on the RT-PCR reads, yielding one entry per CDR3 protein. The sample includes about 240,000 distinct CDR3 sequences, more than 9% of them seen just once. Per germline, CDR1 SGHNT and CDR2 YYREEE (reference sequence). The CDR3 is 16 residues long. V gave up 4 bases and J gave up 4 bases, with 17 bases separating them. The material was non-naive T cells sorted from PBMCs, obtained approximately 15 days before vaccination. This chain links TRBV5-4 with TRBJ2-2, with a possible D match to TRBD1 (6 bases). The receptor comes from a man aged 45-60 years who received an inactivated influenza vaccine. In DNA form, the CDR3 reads TGTGCCAGCAGCGACAGGTCCCTCCGGGGCACCGGGGAGCTGTTTTTT. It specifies CASSDRSLRGTGELFF.